This T cell receptor beta chain was sequenced in a study of beta chain features in type 1 diabetes. This clone came up a few times. The investigators reverse transcribed all of the isolated RNA, so they sequenced expressed TCRB transcripts. The table came from immunoSEQ multiplex PCR; TCRdb's copy has only in-frame clones and leaves some out. The repertoire holds 350,000 to 400,000 clones, with about 15% as singletons. The CDR3 sequence is 14 residues long. The V end was cut by 1 base, the J end by 5 bases, with 9 bases between. Germline values: CDR1 SGHTA, CDR2 FQGNSA. J is TRBJ1-5 and V is TRBV7-2, with unresolved D. The specimen was naive CD4+ T cells from blood. The clonotype was recovered from a woman aged 18-29 years in good health. CDR3 sequence reads: CASSLVGGDQPQHF. CDR3 bases: TGTGCCAGCAGCTTAGTTGGAGGAGATCAGCCCCAGCATTTT.